This entry is about one T cell receptor beta chain. Profiled with immunoSEQ multiplex PCR; TCRdb holds only in-frame clones, not every one. The sample lists around 250,000 clones; nearly 90% were seen once. The entry originates in a study of cytomegalovirus exposure and HLA in healthy donors. The donors were part of the validation cohort, which consisted of more than 90 subjects and was separate from the first cohort of 670 or so subjects. The V gene lost 5 bases and the J gene lost 1 base, with 8 bases spanning the gap. The CDR3 is 13 residues long. Germline-derived CDR1 and CDR2 are SGHDN and FVKESK.

The sample comprised PBMCs. The rearrangement uses TRBV14 and TRBJ2-5, with D unclear. The TCR was taken from a woman younger than 30 in good health and CMV-seronegative. CDR3 residues: CASSSRFQETQYF. The CDR3, as DNA: TGTGCCAGCAGCTCGAGGTTCCAAGAGACCCAGTACTTC.